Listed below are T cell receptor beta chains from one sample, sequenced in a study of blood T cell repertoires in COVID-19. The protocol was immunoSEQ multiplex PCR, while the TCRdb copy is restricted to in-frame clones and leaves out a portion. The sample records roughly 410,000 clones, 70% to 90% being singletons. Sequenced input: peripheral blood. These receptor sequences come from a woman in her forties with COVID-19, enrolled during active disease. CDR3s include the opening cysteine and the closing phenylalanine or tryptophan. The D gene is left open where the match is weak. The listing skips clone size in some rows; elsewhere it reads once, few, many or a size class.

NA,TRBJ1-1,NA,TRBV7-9,TGTGCCAGCAGCTTAGCCGGTGTAGCTTTCTTT,CASSLAGVAFF
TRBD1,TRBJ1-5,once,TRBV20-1,TGCAGTGCTAGTCCAGCGGAGGGACAGGGAGTAGGACAGCCCCAGCATTTT,CSASPAEGQGVGQPQHF
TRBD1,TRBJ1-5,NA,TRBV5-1,TGCGCCAGCAGCTTCGGGACAGGGCCTCATCAGCCCCAGCATTTT,CASSFGTGPHQPQHF
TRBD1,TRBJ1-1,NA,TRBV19,TGTGCCAGTAGTATAGCGGACAGGGGAACTGAAGCTTTCTTT,CASSIADRGTEAFF
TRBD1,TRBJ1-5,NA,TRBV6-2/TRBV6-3,TGTGCCAGCAGTTACACAGGGGGTTCGCGACAGCCCCAGCATTTT,CASSYTGGSRQPQHF
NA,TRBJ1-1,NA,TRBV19,TGTGCCAGTAGTATCGGTAGGGCCCCGAGGGTAGCTTTCTTT,CASSIGRAPRVAFF
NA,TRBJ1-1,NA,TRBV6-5,TGTGCCAGCAGTTGGTTATCTGGGCCTGAAGCTTTCTTT,CASSWLSGPEAFF
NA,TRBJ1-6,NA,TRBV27,TGTGCCAGCAGTTTAACCCGGGTCCCGGCGTCACCCCTCCACTTT,CASSLTRVPASPLHF
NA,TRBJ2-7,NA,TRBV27,TGTGCCAGCAGTTTAGGGACTGGAGAGCAGTACTTC,CASSLGTGEQYF
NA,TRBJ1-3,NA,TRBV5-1,TGCGCCAGCAGCCCGGGCGGCGGGAACACCATATATTTT,CASSPGGGNTIYF
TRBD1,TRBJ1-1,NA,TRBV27,TGTGCCAGCAGTAGGCAGGGGGTTCAGACCACTGAAGCTTTCTTT,CASSRQGVQTTEAFF
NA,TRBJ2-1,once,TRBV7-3,TGTGCCAGCAGCTTACGGCGGGGTCCGACCAATGAGCAGTTCTTC,CASSLRRGPTNEQFF
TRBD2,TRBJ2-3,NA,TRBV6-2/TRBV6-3,TGTGCCAGCAGTTACCCGAGACACATTATGAAAGCGGGGGCCATCACAGATACGCAGTATTTT,CASSYPRHIMKAGAITDTQYF
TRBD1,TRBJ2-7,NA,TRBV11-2,TGTGCCAGCAGCTTAGACCCGACAGGGGGCCACGAGCAGTACTTC,CASSLDPTGGHEQYF
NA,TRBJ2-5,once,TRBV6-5,TGTGCCAGCAGTTTTGGCCCAACCCAGTACTTC,CASSFGPTQYF
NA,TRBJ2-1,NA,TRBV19,TGTGCCAGTAGTATAGGGCCAGGGCCTTACAATGAGCAGTTCTTC,CASSIGPGPYNEQFF
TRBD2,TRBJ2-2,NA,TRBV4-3,TGCGCCAGCAGCCAAGGAATTAGCGGGAGGGCGAACACCGGGGAGCTGTTTTTT,CASSQGISGRANTGELFF
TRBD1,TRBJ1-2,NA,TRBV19,TGTGCCAGTAGACCGGACAGGCTCTATGGCTACACCTTC,CASRPDRLYGYTF
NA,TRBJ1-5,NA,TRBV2,TGTGCCAGCAGTCCCCAGGGTAGGGATCAGCCCCAGCATTTT,CASSPQGRDQPQHF
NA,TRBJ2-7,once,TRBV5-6,TGTGCCAGCAGCTTTAATCCCCGCTACGAGCAGTACTTC,CASSFNPRYEQYF
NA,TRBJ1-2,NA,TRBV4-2,TGTGCCAGCAGCCAAGCCACAGGATTCGATGGCTACACCTTC,CASSQATGFDGYTF
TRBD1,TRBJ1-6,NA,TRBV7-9,TGTGCCAGCAGCTTAGAGGGGACAGATTCACCCCTCCACTTT,CASSLEGTDSPLHF
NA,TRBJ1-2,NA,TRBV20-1,TGCAGTGCTCCCAGGGTAGGTGGCTACACCTTC,CSAPRVGGYTF
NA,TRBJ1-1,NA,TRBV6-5,TGTGCCAGCACCCAGGGTTCTGAAGCTTTCTTT,CASTQGSEAFF
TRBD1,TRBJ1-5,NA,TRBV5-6,TGTGCCAGCAGCTCCGCAACTTTTACAGGGGGCGGATTGAAGCCCCAGCATTTT,CASSSATFTGGGLKPQHF
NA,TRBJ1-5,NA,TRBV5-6,TGTGCCAGCAGCTTACGCGGGTATAATCAGCCCCAGCATTTT,CASSLRGYNQPQHF
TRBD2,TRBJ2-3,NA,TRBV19,TGTGCCAGTAGTAGAAAACATTCGGCTAGCGGGGGGGCCGATACGCAGTATTTT,CASSRKHSASGGADTQYF
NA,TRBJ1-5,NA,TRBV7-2,TGTGCCAGCAGCCTTGTACAGGCCGCGGGGCAGCCCCAGCATTTT,CASSLVQAAGQPQHF
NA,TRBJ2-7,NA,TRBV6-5,TGTGCCAGCAGTCCCGGGGGTTACGAGCAGTACTTC,CASSPGGYEQYF
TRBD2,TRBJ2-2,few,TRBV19,TGTGCCAGTATGGGTAGCGGGGAGATCAACACCGGGGAGCTGTTTTTT,CASMGSGEINTGELFF
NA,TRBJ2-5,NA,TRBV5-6,TGTGCCAGCAGGAAGCCACAGGGATGGGAGACCCAGTACTTC,CASRKPQGWETQYF